The rows below give T cell receptor beta chains drawn from one sample of a study of blood T cell repertoires in COVID-19. Using immunoSEQ multiplex PCR, the repertoire was profiled, and TCRdb retains in-frame clones only, with some absent. This table holds roughly 72,000 clones, 80% to 90% found once. The sample consisted of peripheral blood. The receptor source for this set is a human donor in a cohort sampled during active COVID-19. The CDR3 runs from the conserved cysteine through the conserved F or W. A D gene is named only where the DNA matches it firmly. Not every row has a clone size; where given, it reads once, few, many or a size class.

V gene,D gene,clone size,J gene,CDR3 DNA,CDR3 protein
TRBV5-1,-,-,TRBJ2-2,TGCGCCAGCAGCTTACAGCGACAGGCCCCAACGAACACCGGGGAGCTGTTTTTT,CASSLQRQAPTNTGELFF
TRBV5-1,TRBD1,-,TRBJ1-2,TGCGCCAGCAGCCTAATTACTGGACAGGGTATAGATGGCTACACCTTC,CASSLITGQGIDGYTF
TRBV20-1,-,-,TRBJ1-4,TGCAGTGCTAGTGGTGGCAGGCATAATGAAAAACTGTTTTTT,CSASGGRHNEKLFF
TRBV10-3,TRBD2,-,TRBJ2-3,TGTGCCATCAGTGAGTCCAAAGCGGGAGGGTCCACAGATACGCAGTATTTT,CAISESKAGGSTDTQYF
TRBV4-2,TRBD1,once,TRBJ2-3,TGTGCCAGCAGCCAAGAACCGGGACAGGGGGCAGATACGCAGTATTTT,CASSQEPGQGADTQYF
TRBV29-1,-,-,TRBJ2-5,TGCAGCATTGGGGCGAATCAAGAGACCCAGTACTTC,CSIGANQETQYF
TRBV10-1,-,-,TRBJ2-1,TGCGCCAGCAACAAGGGACTTTCCAATGAGCAGTTCTTC,CASNKGLSNEQFF
TRBV12-3/TRBV12-4,TRBD2,-,TRBJ2-1,TGTGCCAGCAGTTGGAGTTGGGAGGGTGAGCAGTTCTTC,CASSWSWEGEQFF
TRBV18,TRBD1,-,TRBJ1-4,TGTGCCAGCTCACCGGGACAGCTGAATGAAAAACTGTTTTTT,CASSPGQLNEKLFF
TRBV5-5,TRBD2,-,TRBJ2-1,TGTGCCAGCAGCTTGGTATCTTACGGGGGAGGGTCCTACAATGAGCAGTTCTTC,CASSLVSYGGGSYNEQFF
TRBV3-1/TRBV3-2,-,-,TRBJ2-3,TGTGCCAGCAGCCAACAGGGTATCACAGATACGCAGTATTTT,CASSQQGITDTQYF
TRBV7-2,TRBD2,once,TRBJ2-2,TGTGCCAGCAGCTTTTCGGGGAGGGGCACCGGGGAGCTGTTTTTT,CASSFSGRGTGELFF
TRBV21-1,-,-,TRBJ2-1,TGTGCCAGCAGCAAAGAGGCACAGGATAATTCCTACAATGAGCAGTTCTTC,CASSKEAQDNSYNEQFF
TRBV13,-,-,TRBJ2-4,TGTGCCAGCAGCTTAGGGAGGGCCGGAGCCAAAAACATTCAGTACTTC,CASSLGRAGAKNIQYF
TRBV6-6,-,once,TRBJ2-3,TGTGCCAGCAGCCACAGGGTGGGTACGCAGTATTTT,CASSHRVGTQYF
TRBV6-1,TRBD2,few,TRBJ2-7,TGTGCCAGCAGTGATATTCTGAGCGGGACCCCGCAGTACTTC,CASSDILSGTPQYF
TRBV5-4,TRBD2,-,TRBJ2-5,TGTGCCAGCAGCTTGGGACTAGCGGGAGTTGAGACCCAGTACTTC,CASSLGLAGVETQYF
TRBV7-2,-,-,TRBJ1-3,TGTGCCAGCAGCCGTCTACAGTCCAGCGGAAACACCATATATTTT,CASSRLQSSGNTIYF
TRBV5-4,-,-,TRBJ1-2,TGTGCCAGCAGCCTGCCCACAGGGCCTTCGGGTGGCTACACCTTC,CASSLPTGPSGGYTF
TRBV7-8,TRBD1,-,TRBJ2-7,TGTGCCAGCAGCTTCGGACAGGCCTACGGAATGGGGTTCTACGAGCAGTACTTC,CASSFGQAYGMGFYEQYF
TRBV7-2,TRBD2,-,TRBJ2-7,TGTGCCACAGGACGCACTAGCGGTCCCTACGAGCAGTACTTC,CATGRTSGPYEQYF
TRBV4-3,-,-,TRBJ1-2,TGCGCCAGCAGCCAAACGACCCGGGATGGCTACACCTTC,CASSQTTRDGYTF
TRBV7-3,TRBD1,-,TRBJ2-1,TGTGCCAGCAGCTTCGACAGGGCTGGCTACAATGAGCAGTTCTTC,CASSFDRAGYNEQFF
TRBV3-1/TRBV3-2,TRBD2,many,TRBJ2-2,TGTGCCAGCGTGGGACTAGGGGGGGCCGGGGAGCTGTTTTTT,CASVGLGGAGELFF
TRBV6-6,-,-,TRBJ1-2,TGTGCCAGCAGTGACTACGACTCCATGGGGAGTGGCTACACCTTC,CASSDYDSMGSGYTF
TRBV19,TRBD2,-,TRBJ2-3,TGTGCCAGTAGCGGGGGGGATGGGGATACGCAGTATTTT,CASSGGDGDTQYF
TRBV18,-,-,TRBJ1-4,TGTGCCAGCTCACCGGGCTCCCCAGGGGAAAAACTGTTTTTT,CASSPGSPGEKLFF
TRBV18,-,once,TRBJ2-7,TGTGCCAGCTCACCACAGGCAGACTATACCTACGAGCAGTACTTC,CASSPQADYTYEQYF
TRBV27,TRBD1,-,TRBJ1-1,TGTGCCAGCAGTTCGATCGGGACAGGCAACACTGAAGCTTTCTTT,CASSSIGTGNTEAFF
TRBV30,TRBD1,once,TRBJ2-5,TGTGCCTGGGGACAGGGGGCGCGGGAGACCCAGTACTTC,CAWGQGARETQYF
TRBV19,TRBD1,few,TRBJ1-2,TGTGCCACTGAATCGACAGGGAGCTTCTATGGCTACACCTTC,CATESTGSFYGYTF
TRBV28,TRBD2,-,TRBJ2-7,TGTGCCAGCAGTTTAGCGGGAGATCGCTACGAGCAGTACTTC,CASSLAGDRYEQYF
TRBV5-1,-,once,TRBJ1-3,TGCGCCAGCAGCTTGGATGGGGCAGGGGCTGGAAACACCATATATTTT,CASSLDGAGAGNTIYF
TRBV11-1,-,-,TRBJ2-7,TGTGCCAGCAGCTTAGAGGAGGGATCATCCTACGAGCAGTACTTC,CASSLEEGSSYEQYF
TRBV6-5,-,once,TRBJ2-7,TGTGCCAGCGGGGACTGGGAGAATTACGAGCAGTACTTC,CASGDWENYEQYF
TRBV7-3,TRBD2,-,TRBJ2-5,TGTGCCAGCAGCTCGGGACTAGCGGGAGTAGAGACCCAGTACTTC,CASSSGLAGVETQYF
TRBV3-1/TRBV3-2,TRBD2,-,TRBJ2-2,TGTGCCAGCAGCCAGTACCTCATAGCGGGATCCGGGGAGCTGTTTTTT,CASSQYLIAGSGELFF
TRBV28,-,once,TRBJ1-4,TGTGCCAGCAGCTCCGGGACACTAAAACGGGGAAAACTGTTTTTT,CASSSGTLKRGKLFF
TRBV15,TRBD1,-,TRBJ1-2,TGTGCCACCAGCAGAGGACAGGGAACTTATGGCTACACCTTC,CATSRGQGTYGYTF
TRBV4-3,-,-,TRBJ2-6,TGCGCCAGCAGCCAAGATCTGGGGGCCGGGGCCAACGTCCTGACTTTC,CASSQDLGAGANVLTF
TRBV24-1,-,-,TRBJ2-3,TGTGCCACCAGTGACCCCTCCAGGGGGGTCGATACGCAGTATTTT,CATSDPSRGVDTQYF
TRBV7-2,TRBD2,-,TRBJ2-1,TGTGCCAGCAGCTTAAATGGAGTAGCGGGAGGCCCCGAGCCGTTCTTC,CASSLNGVAGGPEPFF
TRBV6-6,TRBD1,-,TRBJ1-1,TGTGCCAGCAGTAACCGACAGGGTGTCTCTGAAGCTTTCTTT,CASSNRQGVSEAFF
TRBV11-2,TRBD2,-,TRBJ2-1,TGTGCCAGCAGCCCAGGCTTTGTTGGGGGGGCCTACAATGAGCAGTTCTTC,CASSPGFVGGAYNEQFF
TRBV7-9,TRBD2,-,TRBJ2-5,TGTGCCAGCAGCTTCGCCAGCGGGAGTGGGGAGACCCAGTACTTC,CASSFASGSGETQYF
TRBV28,TRBD1,-,TRBJ2-3,TGTGCCAGCAGGACAGGGGAGGCGGGCACAGATACGCAGTATTTT,CASRTGEAGTDTQYF
TRBV30,-,once,TRBJ2-7,TGTGCCGGATCGACGGGAACCTACGAGCAGTACTTC,CAGSTGTYEQYF
TRBV6-1,TRBD1,-,TRBJ2-7,TGTGCCAGCAGTGAAGCCAGCAGGGGGCGGGTCTACGAGCAGTACTTC,CASSEASRGRVYEQYF
TRBV27,-,-,TRBJ2-7,TGTGCCAGCGGACCTCCAGGGTCCCGGTACGAGCAGTACTTC,CASGPPGSRYEQYF
TRBV9,-,-,TRBJ2-6,TGTGCCAGCAGCGTAGAGCCCGGAGTTGGGGCCAACGTCCTGACTTTC,CASSVEPGVGANVLTF
TRBV5-4,TRBD1,-,TRBJ2-5,TGTGCCAGCAGCCAGACAGGGGCGCAAGAGACCCAGTACTTC,CASSQTGAQETQYF
TRBV11-3,-,-,TRBJ2-7,TGTGCCAGCAGCTTAGATTACGGGTCCCACGAGCAGTACTTC,CASSLDYGSHEQYF
TRBV18,TRBD1,-,TRBJ2-5,TGTGCCAGCTCACCACGGACAGGGATCGAGACCCAGTACTTC,CASSPRTGIETQYF
TRBV12-3/TRBV12-4,-,-,TRBJ2-5,TGTGCCAGCAGTTTGAGCAGGAGGGAGACCCAGTACTTC,CASSLSRRETQYF
TRBV5-1,TRBD2,-,TRBJ2-3,TGCGCCAGCAGCTTGGGTGGGACTAGCGGGACGAGCACAGATACGCAGTATTTT,CASSLGGTSGTSTDTQYF
TRBV28,TRBD1,-,TRBJ1-4,TGTGCCAGCAGTGGGACAGGGGATCGGCACGGAACTAATGAAAAACTGTTTTTT,CASSGTGDRHGTNEKLFF
TRBV12-3/TRBV12-4,TRBD1,-,TRBJ2-1,TGTGCCAGCAGTGTGGACAGGCCCAATGAGCAGTTCTTC,CASSVDRPNEQFF